The clone carrying this TCR beta chain turned up a few times. As yet, its antigen is unknown. PCR was performed a second time for about 6 to 12 cycles using a sample-barcoded 5' primer and a J-beta primer mix. TCRdb re-called the 5' RACE reads with MiXCR, one entry per CDR3 protein. This sample has roughly 1,500,000 distinct CDR3 sequences, with about 40% found just once. The source of the sample is a study of blood T cells in healthy people across ages. General study findings and limits: Unsorted PBMCs prevented conclusive naive versus antigen-experienced comparison.

Trimming stripped 5 bases from V and 12 bases from J, with 11 bases between. The length of the CDR3 is 11 residues. The chain recombines TRBV12-3 or TRBV12-4 with TRBJ2-4; tentative D call: TRBD2 (6 bases). The clonotype originates from a woman younger than 30 in good health. The sequenced sample was blood. The DNA for the CDR3 is TGTGCCAGCAGTCCGGACTACCCTCAGTACTTC. Protein sequence: CASSPDYPQYF.